These 29 T cell receptor beta chains came from one sample sequenced in a study of blood T cells in healthy people across ages. It was with a sample-barcoded 5' primer and a J-beta primer mix that a second PCR of about 6 to 12 cycles was run. TCRdb re-called the 5' RACE reads with MiXCR, one entry per CDR3 protein. The repertoire holds some 1.8 million distinct CDR3 sequences, with about two fifths as singletons. The specimen was blood. The origin of the receptors is a human donor in good health.

This clonotype came up many times. V is TRBV5-1 and J is TRBJ2-7, with 8 bases identical to TRBD1. CDR1 is SGHRS and CDR2 is YFSETQ in the germline V gene. The CDR3 is 13 amino acids. The junction had 2 bases not matched to a gene; V was cut back by 3 bases and J by 3 bases. Here the CDR3 reads CASSWGTGYEQYF. As DNA, the CDR3 is TGCGCCAGCAGCTGGGGGACAGGCTACGAGCAGTACTTC.

This chain connects TRBV5-5 to TRBJ1-5; D gene ambiguous. CDR1 SGHKS and CDR2 YYEKEE come from the germline V gene (reference sequence). The CDR3 has 15 residues. Trimming removed 4 bases at V and 1 base at J, with 12 bases between. The CDR3 bases are TGTGCCAGCAGCCGTGTGACGCACAGCAATCAGCCCCAGCATTTT. Encoded protein: CASSRVTHSNQPQHF.

This clonotype was picked up a small number of times. The V and J genes are TRBV7-6 and TRBJ2-5; D perhaps matches TRBD2 (5 bases). The J call may be incorrect, as the DNA end agrees better with TRBJ2-7. CDR1 is SGHVS, CDR2 FNYEAQ, per germline. The CDR3 length is 14 residues. CDR3 in DNA: TGTGCCAGCAGCTTAGGAGGGAAAAGCACCGAGCAGTACTTC. This sequence encodes CASSLGGKSTEQYF.

This clonotype came up many times. The rearrangement uses TRBV4-3 and TRBJ2-6; 8 positions agree with TRBD1. The germline V gene encodes CDR1 LGHNA and CDR2 YSLEER. V lost 4 bases to trimming and J lost 1 base; unmatched junction nucleotides: 9. The CDR3 covers 18 residues. Here the CDR3 reads CASSPDRVFPSGANVLTF. For the CDR3, the DNA is TGCGCCAGCAGCCCGGACAGGGTATTCCCATCTGGGGCCAACGTCCTGACTTTC.

On this clonotype: The junction does not match germline at one end; this may be a read error. The chain recombines TRBV9 with TRBJ1-4, with D perhaps TRBD1 (5 bases). CDR1 is SGDLS, CDR2 YYNGEE, per germline. The CDR3 loop spans 13 amino acids. The CDR3: CASSVEPGIKRFF. CDR3 nucleotide sequence: TGTGCCAGCAGCGTAGAGCCAGGGATAAAACGGTTTTTT.

This chain joins TRBV24-1 and TRBJ2-5, with 7 bases fitting TRBD1. The better agreement between TRBJ2-7 and the DNA end casts doubt on the J call. Germline-derived CDR1 and CDR2 are KGHDR and SFDVKD. There are 14 residues in the CDR3. Here the CDR3 reads CATRKRDRTYEQYF. CDR3 in DNA: TGTGCCACCAGAAAGAGGGACAGAACTTACGAGCAGTACTTC.

The chain recombines TRBV7-2 with TRBJ2-2; 8 bases align to TRBD2. V lost 2 bases to trimming and J lost 13 bases; unmatched junction nucleotides: 12. CDR1 is SGHTA and CDR2 is FQGNSA in the germline V gene. The CDR3 runs 15 residues. The CDR3 sequence: CASSLIRGGSFRLFF. The CDR3 DNA is TGTGCCAGCAGCTTAATCCGCGGGGGGTCCTTTCGGCTGTTTTTT. The variable domain in full, completed from reference TRBV7-2 and TRBJ2-2, reads GAGVSQSPSNKVTEKGKDVELRCDPISGHTALYWYRQSLGQGLEFLIYFQGNSAPDKSGLPSDRFSAERTGGSVSTLTIQRTQQEDSAVYLCASSLIRGGSFRLFFGEGSRLTVL.

On this clonotype itself: One base away lies a much larger clone, so this may be a sequencing read error. CDR3 DNA: TGTGCCAGCGCCCCGGACGGAACTAATCAGCCCCAGCATTTT. Translation gives CASAPDGTNQPQHF. The genes are TRBV7-2 and TRBJ1-5; no reliable D call. The CDR3 extends over 14 amino acids. CDR1 SGHTA and CDR2 FQGNSA come from the germline V gene. The V end lost 8 bases, the J end lost 4 bases, and 15 bases lay between the germline ends.

The chain combines TRBV2 with TRBJ2-7, with 7 bases matching TRBD1. The CDR3 has 15 amino acids. In germline, CDR1 is SNHLY, CDR2 FYNNEI. V was pared by 6 bases and J by 0 bases, with 8 bases of the junction left unmatched. DNA for the CDR3: TGTGCCAGCAGGGACCCTAGGACAGGCTCCTACGAGCAGTACTTC. It specifies CASRDPRTGSYEQYF. The full variable domain, rest sourced from reference TRBV2 and TRBJ2-7, is EPEVTQTPSHQVTQMGQEVILRCVPISNHLYFYWYRQILGQKVEFLVSFYNNEISEKSEIFDDQFSVERPDGSNFTLKIRSTKLEDSAMYFCASRDPRTGSYEQYFGPGTRLTVT.

This clonotype was detected once. The V and J genes are TRBV20-1 and TRBJ1-5; tentatively, D is TRBD1 (5 bases). CDR1 and CDR2 (germline): DFQATT, SNEGSKA (reference sequence). Trimming pared 1 base from V and 9 bases from J, leaving 13 bases between. The CDR3 totals 13 residues. CDR3 amino acids: CSARVREGRPQHF. The CDR3 DNA sequence: TGCAGTGCTAGAGTCAGGGAGGGACGGCCCCAGCATTTT.

This clonotype was seen a few times. The J gene is TRBJ1-2, the V gene TRBV6-5; no clear D. The CDR3 has 13 amino acids. Trimming cost V 5 bases and J 5 bases, with 12 bases left between them. CDR1 and CDR2 from the germline V gene are MNHEY and SVGAGI. The CDR3 DNA reads TGTGCCAGCAGTCCAATAGGGATATATGGCTACACCTTC. This encodes CASSPIGIYGYTF.

The V gene is TRBV19, the J gene TRBJ2-1; D tentatively fits TRBD1 or TRBD2 (5 bases each). Trimming took 5 bases from V and 5 from J, leaving 10 bases between them. This CDR3 is built from 13 residues. Germline V CDR1 and CDR2: LNHDA, SQIVND (reference sequence). The CDR3 coding sequence is TGTGCCAGTAGTGCCGGGGCTGACAATGAGCAGTTCTTC. It codes for CASSAGADNEQFF.

The chain is built from TRBV24-1 and TRBJ2-6; 7 bases map to TRBD2. The germline V gene encodes CDR1 KGHDR and CDR2 SFDVKD. CDR3 length: 17 amino acids. V shed 1 base, J shed 0 bases, and the junction held 2 bases outside the gene matches. CDR3 sequence: CATSDLGEGSGANVLTF. CDR3 coding DNA: TGTGCCACCAGTGATTTAGGGGAGGGCTCTGGGGCCAACGTCCTGACTTTC.

V is TRBV5-1 and J is TRBJ2-5, with D tentatively TRBD2 (6 bases). The germline V gene has CDR1 SGHRS and CDR2 YFSETQ. V lost 3 bases, J lost 1 base, and 16 bases lay in between. This CDR3 has 16 amino acids. The CDR3 loop is CASSSSNGGAQETQYF. The CDR3 DNA sequence: TGCGCCAGCAGCTCCTCTAACGGGGGAGCCCAAGAGACCCAGTACTTC. The full variable domain, rest sourced from reference TRBV5-1 and TRBJ2-5, is KAGVTQTPRYLIKTRGQQVTLSCSPISGHRSVSWYQQTPGQGLQFLFEYFSETQRNKGNFPGRFSGRQFSNSRSEMNVSTLELGDSALYLCASSSSNGGAQETQYFGPGTRLLVL.

The chain recombines TRBV10-3 with TRBJ2-6; 9 bases are shared with TRBD1. Germline loops: CDR1 ENHRY, CDR2 SYGVKD. The CDR3 extends over 17 amino acids. J was trimmed by 5 bases and V by 3 bases; bases with no gene match: 8. As DNA, the CDR3 is TGTGCCATCAGTGATCCCAACAGGGGGCGGAGGGCCAACGTCCTGACTTTC. This gives the protein CAISDPNRGRRANVLTF.

The chain joins TRBV7-9 to TRBJ1-2, with no clear D. The V gene lost 5 bases and the J gene lost 5 bases, with 15 bases spanning the gap. This CDR3 contains 14 residues. Per germline, CDR1 SEHNR and CDR2 FQNEAQ (reference sequence). In nucleotides, the CDR3 is TGTGCCAGCAGCCAAGTTACAACAAGTTATGGCTACACCTTC. Translation: CASSQVTTSYGYTF.

Comment on this clonotype: This may arise from a read error, as a much more abundant clone is one base away. The chain couples TRBV7-2 to TRBJ2-1, with 7 positions matching TRBD1. CDR1 and CDR2 (germline): SGHTA, FQGNSA. Trimming took 1 base from V and 12 from J; bases not matched to a gene: 6. This CDR3 comprises 13 residues. CDR3 bases: TGTGCCAGCAGCTTAGACAGGGGTGATGGGCAGTTCTTC. Residues: CASSLDRGDGQFF.

This rearrangement joins TRBV27 to TRBJ1-2; possible D gene TRBD1, 5 bases. The CDR3 length is 14 residues. Germline V gene data show CDR1 as MNHEY and CDR2 as SMNVEV (reference sequence). With 6 bases removed from V and 3 bases from J, the gap between germline ends came to 14 bases. CDR3 sequence (DNA): TGTGCCAGCAGCCGGGACGGAGAGGACTATGGCTACACCTTC. Translating it yields CASSRDGEDYGYTF.

The chain links TRBV13 to TRBJ1-5; D unresolved. V was clipped by 3 bases and J by 7 bases, with 10 bases between them. CDR1 and CDR2 from the germline V gene are PRHDT and FYEKMQ (reference sequence). The CDR3 consists of 13 residues. The CDR3 is CASSLFSGQPQHF. The CDR3 DNA follows: TGTGCCAGCAGCTTGTTCTCGGGCCAGCCCCAGCATTTT.

V gene TRBV7-9 combines with J gene TRBJ2-5, with D possibly being TRBD1 (5 bases). The J call may be mistaken, given a closer DNA end match to TRBJ2-7. CDR3 length: 15 amino acids. The germline gives CDR1 SEHNR, CDR2 FQNEAQ (reference sequence). This chain's CDR3 is CASSLPGSYTYEQYF. As DNA, the CDR3 is TGTGCCAGCAGCTTACCAGGGTCCTACACCTACGAGCAGTACTTC.

This chain connects TRBV7-9 to TRBJ2-1, with D maybe TRBD2 (6 bases). Trimming took off 1 base at V and 2 bases at J, with 12 bases between the two ends. The CDR3 sequence is 16 residues long. CDR1 SEHNR and CDR2 FQNEAQ come from the germline V gene (reference sequence). The CDR3 DNA reads as TGTGCCAGCAGCTTAGTTTCGGGGGTACCCTACAATGAGCAGTTCTTC. It is translated as CASSLVSGVPYNEQFF.

The chain recombines TRBV7-2 with TRBJ1-1, with D possibly TRBD1 on 6 matching bases. This CDR3 is built from 14 residues. V was shortened by 5 bases and J by 6 bases, with 16 bases between the two germline ends. Germline lookup yields CDR1 SGHTA and CDR2 FQGNSA. The CDR3 region is CASSLTRGTPEAFF. CDR3 bases: TGTGCCAGCAGCCTCACGAGGGGGACCCCTGAAGCTTTCTTT.

The V gene is TRBV2, the J gene TRBJ2-5; D might be TRBD2 (5 bases). The germline V gene has CDR1 SNHLY and CDR2 FYNNEI. V was pared by 1 base and J by 3 bases, with 21 bases between. The length of the CDR3 is 18 residues. CDR3 sequence reads: CASSEGVEGSGLKETQYF. DNA of the CDR3: TGTGCCAGCAGTGAAGGCGTTGAGGGAAGTGGGCTGAAAGAGACCCAGTACTTC.

The genes are TRBV20-1 and TRBJ2-7; 13 bases align to TRBD2. CDR1 DFQATT and CDR2 SNEGSKA come from the germline V gene (reference sequence). This CDR3 contains 15 residues. The ends lost 3 bases at V and 3 bases at J; junction bases unmatched: 5. The CDR3 DNA reads TGCAGTGCTAGTTATTGGACTAGCGGGAGCTACGAGCAGTACTTC. Translation gives CSASYWTSGSYEQYF.

This clonotype was seen a few times. The V and J genes are TRBV4-3 and TRBJ2-1; a weak D match, TRBD2 (6 bases). CDR1 is LGHNA, CDR2 YSLEER, per germline. Trimming stripped 0 bases from V and 4 bases from J, with 16 bases between. This CDR3 is 17 amino acids long. CDR3 protein: CASSQDGRGLSYNEQFF. The CDR3, as DNA: TGCGCCAGCAGCCAAGATGGCCGGGGGTTGTCTTACAATGAGCAGTTCTTC.

The rearrangement uses TRBV6-2 or TRBV6-3 and TRBJ1-1; D is ambiguous. The CDR3 is made up of 16 amino acids. Looked up from germline, CDR1 is MNHEY and CDR2 is SVGEGT. Deletions cut 6 bases from V and 3 bases from J, with 20 bases between. This CDR3 reads CASSLTEDPSYTEAFF. DNA for the CDR3: TGTGCCAGCAGCCTTACGGAGGACCCCTCTTACACTGAAGCTTTCTTT.

This clonotype was detected a few times. This chain connects TRBV24-1 to TRBJ1-1, with D perhaps matching TRBD1 (6 bases). V lost 8 bases to trimming and J lost 4 bases, with 7 bases between them. This CDR3 spans 11 amino acids. Germline-derived CDR1 and CDR2 are KGHDR and SFDVKD. Here the CDR3 DNA reads TGTGCCACCAAAGGGGGCACTGAAGCTTTCTTT. It yields the protein CATKGGTEAFF.

Details on this clonotype: The CDR3 does not close with the conserved phenylalanine or tryptophan, likely indicating a read error. The rearrangement uses TRBV19 and TRBJ2-1; a weak D match, TRBD2 (6 bases). The CDR3 runs to 16 residues. The V end lost 4 bases, the J end lost 4 bases, and 17 bases lay between the germline ends. Per germline, CDR1 LNHDA and CDR2 SQIVND (reference sequence). CDR3 protein: CASSRALVGGYNEQFV. CDR3 DNA sequence: TGTGCCAGTAGTAGAGCCCTAGTGGGGGGATACAATGAGCAGTTCGTC.

The rearrangement links TRBV4-1 to TRBJ1-1; weak D call: TRBD1 (6 bases). The CDR3 contains 17 residues. Germline CDR1 reads MGHRA; CDR2 reads YSYEKL. Trimming shortened V by 4 bases and J by 4 bases, and 22 bases separated the two germline ends. CDR3 amino acids: CASSLILERGARTEAFF. The CDR3 DNA follows: TGCGCCAGCAGCCTCATTCTGGAGAGGGGGGCACGCACTGAAGCTTTCTTT.